This T cell receptor beta chain was captured in a study of T cells in Graves' hyperthyroidism and ophthalmopathy. Study as a whole: Specimen type is peripheral blood, collected at initial diagnosis prior to any treatment. Whole-study results and caveats: Ophthalmopathy was predicted by the model a median of roughly 6.7 months ahead of onset.

What was amplified from RNA transcripts were TCR beta CDR3 regions. With the HTBI primer set, the TCR CDR3 went through a first round of RT-PCR. TCRdb reprocessed the multiplex PCR reads with MiXCR, giving one entry per CDR3 protein. The sample lists 250,000 to 350,000 distinct CDR3 sequences; around 20% were seen once. This clonotype occurred many times. Its antigen is undetermined. This CDR3 has 14 residues. V dropped 5 bases and J dropped 1 base, with 11 bases sitting between them. Duration under 3 months, a NOSPECS grade of at least 4, and a Clinical Activity Score of at least 3 characterized the ophthalmopathy patients. Exclusion of patients followed from uncontrolled infection, other autoimmune disease, pregnancy or lactation.

The V call is TRBV12-3 or TRBV12-4, the J call TRBJ1-1; D gene unclear. This clonotype was sampled from a man younger than 40 with Graves' ophthalmopathy. The sequencing sample was made of blood. As DNA, the CDR3 is TGTGCCAGCAGTGTTGCGCGGGGGAACACTGAAGCTTTCTTT. Encoded protein: CASSVARGNTEAFF.